Included here is one T cell receptor (beta chain) sequence, with context. Ten or more counts support this clonotype. It has no known antigen specificity. No clone much larger than this one lies a single base away; base qualities are absent. The data stem from a study of T cells in Graves' hyperthyroidism and ophthalmopathy (dated by TCRdb to about 2019). Regarding the research as a whole: Peripheral blood was collected at initial diagnosis, before any treatment. TCR V-J signatures able to tell the groups apart were searched for in a discovery cohort of 100 or so patients, of whom about 40 had Graves' ophthalmopathy and around 56 had stable Graves' hyperthyroidism. An independent validation cohort of around 19 hyperthyroidism patients and 15 or so patients who later progressed to ophthalmopathy tested prospective prediction of ophthalmopathy. The 85 to 100 discovery patients were randomly split 7:3 into training and test sets. In more than five Graves' hyperthyroidism patients, the study also compared T-cell repertoires from thyroid tissue with T-cell repertoires from blood. Once sampling was done, hyperthyroidism patients were given methimazole at a starting dose of 30 mg daily, whereas ophthalmopathy patients were given high-dose intravenous methylprednisolone. The paper reports TCR Vbeta CDR3 sequencing of 140 or so peripheral blood samples: around 45 ophthalmopathy, roughly 74 hyperthyroidism and approximately 17 progressor patients. The full study reports these points: Sample size was not statistically predetermined, and blinding of investigators to group allocation was not performed. In validation, progression to ophthalmopathy was predicted by the model with 70.59% sensitivity and just over 72% specificity, a median of 6.5 months before onset. Ophthalmopathy was separated from stable hyperthyroidism by a 13 V-J signature model, with roughly 88% sensitivity and roughly 81% specificity obtained in cross-validation and 80%/75% obtained in testing. Most expanded thyroid clonotypes (frequency above 0.001) were also detected in blood, a finding suggesting that blood repertoires may reflect thyroid immune responses.

Moderately to severely active disease, a Clinical Activity Score of at least 3, a NOSPECS grade of at least 4, and a duration under 3 months were present in ophthalmopathy patients. Any patient with an uncontrolled infection, another autoimmune disease, pregnancy or lactation was excluded. Diagnoses were based on clinical symptoms, serum thyroxine and TRAb, thyroid ultrasound and orbital computed tomography. Ficoll-Paque density gradient centrifugation was used to isolate PBMCs from 8 to 10 ml of fresh peripheral blood. Total RNA was extracted using Trizol reagent, and RNA quality was assessed on an Agilent 2100 Bioanalyzer. The TCR beta CDR3 regions were amplified from RNA transcripts. A first-round RT-PCR of the TCR CDR3 used the HTBI primer set with the Qiagen OneStep RT-PCR kit. The libraries were constructed in a second round of multiplex PCR and then size-selected and purified. Paired-end sequencing of the libraries was performed with 100 bp reads on an Illumina HiSeq2000. In the authors' own workflow: Raw data were processed with SOAPnuke, discarding reads with adapters, uncalled bases, mean Phred below 15, or no exact constant-primer or identifier match. COPE v1.2.5 was used to merge high-quality paired reads, and clonotypes were defined as unique nucleotide sequences. MiTCR v1.1 was used to align clonotypes to the IMGT TRBV, TRBD and TRBJ reference segments. Analysis was restricted to V-J combinations with a frequency above 0.0001, which covered roughly 99% of repertoires. The TCS score was defined as the ratio of F50 (clonal expansion) to E x V (chaos), calculated using BLOSUM62-based TCRdist between CDR3 peptides within each V-J. Welch's t-statistics and random forest reduced approximately 520 V-J features to 10 to 15, which were used in a naive Bayes classifier (R e1071). The public reads were reanalyzed by TCRdb: fastp trimming at Q25, MiXCR alignment, in-frame beta chains only. Rows merge per CDR3 protein into single entries with the most common DNA and genes. TCRdb, not the authors, supplied the V and J calls. The sample table holds approximately 400,000 distinct CDR3 sequences, of which around 15% were seen once. Around 28% of the sample belongs to the ten largest clones.

The germline V gene gives CDR1 as SGHVS and CDR2 as FQNEAQ. Including the terminal cysteine and phenylalanine, the CDR3 comprises 14 residues. This entry keeps only the CDR3 DNA: 42 bases, framed from base 1. The V and J ends are trimmed by 1 base and 5 bases, leaving 11 bases between them. The sequence links TRBV7-8 to TRBJ2-5, with the D gene uncertain. The material sequenced was blood. This receptor was taken from a man aged 50 to 59 with Graves' ophthalmopathy. CDR3 region: CASSLGRVMETQYF. Read as DNA, the sequence is TGTGCCAGCAGCTTAGGCCGGGTCATGGAGACCCAGTACTTC.